The entry below describes one T cell receptor (beta chain). This clonotype has at least ten counts. Its target antigen remains unknown. The input lacks base qualities; no much larger clone sits a single base away. This sample is drawn from a study of neurological immune-mediated disorders (dated by TCRdb to the late 2010s). Looking at the study overall: Among the approximately 34 multiple sclerosis patients, relapsing-remitting MS accounted for approximately 30 and secondary progressive MS accounted for 3. Longitudinal samples, technical triplicates and paired sorted CD4+ and CD8+ T-cell subsets, alongside PBMC samples, were included among the roughly 110 TCR-beta libraries. Peripheral blood TCR-beta repertoires from HTLV-I-associated myelopathy (HAM/TSP) patients, multiple sclerosis patients and healthy controls were compared by UMI-based sequencing. The cohort was made up of about 66 subjects, consisting of roughly 14 HAM/TSP patients, around 35 multiple sclerosis patients and 20 healthy controls.

Broader findings and caveats from the paper: The MS cluster was not associated with any clinical or MRI features, and the authors stated that larger cohorts are needed. In a phylogenetic analysis, the repertoires of 18 out of 34 MS patients fell into a single cluster of related CDR3 sequences, pointing to a possible signature at the repertoire level. TCR clonal expansion was highest in HAM/TSP patients and lowest in MS patients, with MS patients falling below even healthy controls. No identical CDR3 amino acid sequences were shared among expanded clones across subjects, suggesting private TCR-beta repertoires in all groups.

cDNA synthesis used template-switch 5'RACE with a primer carrying a 10-nucleotide random unique molecular identifier tagging each TCR transcript. Every sequencing run covered 15-18 subjects and yielded more than 180 million TCR-beta sequences. The RNeasy kit was used for extraction of total RNA. TCR-beta VDJ regions were amplified with primers for the TCR constant region and the 5'RACE anchor, using the KAPA Real-time Library Amplification kit. A first PCR added sample indexes and Illumina adaptors, and a second PCR then raised library yield. After Ampure bead purification, the roughly 650 bp TCR product was size-selected on a 2% E-gel SizeSelection system. Before pooling, libraries had their quality checked on a Bioanalyzer, their concentration measured with Qubit, and their quantity determined with the Kapa Library Quantification kit. An Illumina HiSeq 2500 was used to sequence the libraries paired-end at 2 x 150 bp. To increase sequence diversity, roughly 25-31% phiX was spiked into each library pool. The authors' analysis ran thus. Quality-filtered reads were processed with the UMI-based MiGEC pipeline, which removed over 90% of raw TCR sequences during error correction. IMGT germline references were used for alignment of VDJ genes, and clonotypes were defined by a unique CDR3 amino acid sequence together with V-J genes. Clonal expansion, Shannon diversity, and CDR3 relatedness (CalcPairwiseDistances, ClusterSamples) were evaluated with VDJtools, and phylogenetic trees were built with CLCbio workbench. Using coefficient-of-variation modelling across technical triplicates, the study counted a clone as expanded if it had at least 8 unique UMIs. TCRdb itself trimmed the public reads at Q25 with fastp, ran MiXCR and retained productive beta chains. Entries that share a CDR3 protein sequence are merged under the most common genes and DNA. V and J calls and clone size were set by TCRdb, not the authors. In this sample the table shows about 58,000 distinct CDR3 sequences, 2.5% of which occur a single time. The top ten constitute about 3% of the sample.

The cysteine opens and the phenylalanine closes a CDR3 of 18 amino acids. The sequence is cut down to CDR3 DNA, 54 bases in frame from base 1. The germline V gene provides CDR1 MNHNS and CDR2 SASEGT. V is pared back by 0 bases and J by 0 bases, with 12 bases lying between the germline termini. Libraries from unsorted PBMCs were made from 2 million PBMCs kept in RNAlater at -80 degrees C until RNA extraction. Multiple sclerosis patients were enrolled in a US clinical protocol evaluating disease progression by magnetic resonance imaging. Peripheral blood was subjected to Ficoll-Hypaque density gradient centrifugation to isolate PBMCs, which were then cryopreserved in liquid nitrogen.

The rearrangement combines TRBV6-1 with TRBJ2-6, with TRBD1 tentatively as D gene (6 bases match). The sample was PBMCs. The receptor was isolated from a man aged 45-65 years with multiple sclerosis. The nucleotides are TGTGCCAGCAGTGAAGCACAGGGTTCCGGCTCTGGGGCCAACGTCCTGACTTTC. Its coded protein is CASSEAQGSGSGANVLTF.